This entry is about one T cell receptor (beta chain). In the authors' workflow: How many nucleated cells were present was estimated from reference gene primer amplification. Assay used: immunoSEQ multiplex PCR; TCRdb lists only in-frame clones, some missing. V and J calls and clone size follow that table, whereas D and trimming were derived from the DNA. The table shows over 90,000 clones, with roughly 78% occurring only once. With V trimmed by 4 bases and J by 8 bases, 7 bases remained unmatched. The germline gives CDR1 SEHNR, CDR2 FQNEAQ (reference sequence). CDR3 length: 14 residues. This record belongs to a study of blood T cell repertoires in COVID-19. Study-wide context: Some COVID-19 samples were acute and others convalescent; all came from the United States, Italy and Spain. Nucleic acid was either cDNA or gDNA, and it came from T cells, B-cell-depleted T cells, or PBMCs.

The sequence came from a man aged 45 to 65 with active or convalescent COVID-19. Specimen: peripheral blood. The chain couples TRBV7-9 to TRBJ2-1, with 8 bases lining up with TRBD1. CDR3 in amino acids: CASSSIPGGDEQFF. CDR3 nucleotides: TGTGCCAGCAGCTCAATACCAGGGGGCGATGAGCAGTTCTTC.